This TCR beta chain was captured in a study of CD8+ T cells in alopecia areata. Looking at the study overall: The share of scalp area affected provided the severity score for treated patients.

Documented treatment: oral pan-JAK inhibitor, 5-10 mg twice daily. In its sample, this clone was seen a few times. Reverse transcribed after extraction, RNA yielded cDNA as the sequencing template. The repertoire was sequenced with immunoSEQ multiplex PCR; TCRdb's copy has only in-frame clones and lacks some. The table records some 150,000 clones, nearly 55% of them present only once. There are 16 residues in the CDR3. The V and J ends lost 4 bases and 5 bases, in that order; junction bases with no gene match: 10. Looked up from germline, CDR1 is SGHRS and CDR2 is YFSETQ. Sequencing was performed on CD8+ T cells sorted from blood, taken at week 4, from a patient treated with tofacitinib. The rearrangement uses TRBV5-1 and TRBJ2-7; 12 positions agree with TRBD2. This sequence originates from a human donor with alopecia areata. Here the CDR3 DNA reads TGCGCCAGCAGCCCGATCATCGGACTAGCGGGGAACGAGCAGTACTTC. Translation gives CASSPIIGLAGNEQYF. Combining the CDR3 with reference TRBV5-1 and TRBJ2-7 gives the whole variable domain KAGVTQTPRYLIKTRGQQVTLSCSPISGHRSVSWYQQTPGQGLQFLFEYFSETQRNKGNFPGRFSGRQFSNSRSEMNVSTLELGDSALYLCASSPIIGLAGNEQYFGPGTRLTVT.